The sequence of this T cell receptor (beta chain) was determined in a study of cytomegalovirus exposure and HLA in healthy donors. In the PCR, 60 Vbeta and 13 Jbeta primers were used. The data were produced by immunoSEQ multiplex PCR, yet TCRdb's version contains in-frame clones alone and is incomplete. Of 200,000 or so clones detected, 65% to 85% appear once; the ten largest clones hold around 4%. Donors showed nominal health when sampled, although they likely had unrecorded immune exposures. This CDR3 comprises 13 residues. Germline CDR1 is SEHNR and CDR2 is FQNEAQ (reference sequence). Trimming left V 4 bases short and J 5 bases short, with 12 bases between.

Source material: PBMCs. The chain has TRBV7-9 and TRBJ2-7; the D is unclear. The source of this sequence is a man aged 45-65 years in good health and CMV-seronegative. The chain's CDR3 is CASSSSPPHEQYF. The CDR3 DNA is TGTGCCAGCAGCTCCTCCCCTCCCCACGAGCAGTACTTC.